This TCR beta chain was sequenced in a study of blood T cell repertoires in COVID-19. Study context: PBMCs, B-cell-depleted T cells, or T cells provided the cDNA or gDNA that made up the material.

The Seattle patients, enrolled during active infection, were followed longitudinally. Original methodology: Estimation of nucleated cell counts was performed using reference gene primer amplification. Libraries were prepared by immunoSEQ multiplex PCR; TCRdb keeps only in-frame clonotypes and omits some of them. The V and J calls and clone size come from that table; D and trimming were worked out from the DNA. This table holds about 230,000 clones, about nine tenths found once. The germline gives CDR1 LNHDA, CDR2 SQIVND (reference sequence). This CDR3 comprises 16 residues. V was clipped by 4 bases and J by 0 bases; unmatched bases: 2.

The sample was peripheral blood. This TCR derives from a man aged 50-60 years with COVID-19, enrolled during active disease. V usage is TRBV19 and J usage is TRBJ2-7, with TRBD2 identical over 14 bases. CDR3 protein: CASSRGTSGSSYEQYF. CDR3 bases: TGTGCCAGTAGTAGAGGGACTAGCGGGAGCTCCTACGAGCAGTACTTC.